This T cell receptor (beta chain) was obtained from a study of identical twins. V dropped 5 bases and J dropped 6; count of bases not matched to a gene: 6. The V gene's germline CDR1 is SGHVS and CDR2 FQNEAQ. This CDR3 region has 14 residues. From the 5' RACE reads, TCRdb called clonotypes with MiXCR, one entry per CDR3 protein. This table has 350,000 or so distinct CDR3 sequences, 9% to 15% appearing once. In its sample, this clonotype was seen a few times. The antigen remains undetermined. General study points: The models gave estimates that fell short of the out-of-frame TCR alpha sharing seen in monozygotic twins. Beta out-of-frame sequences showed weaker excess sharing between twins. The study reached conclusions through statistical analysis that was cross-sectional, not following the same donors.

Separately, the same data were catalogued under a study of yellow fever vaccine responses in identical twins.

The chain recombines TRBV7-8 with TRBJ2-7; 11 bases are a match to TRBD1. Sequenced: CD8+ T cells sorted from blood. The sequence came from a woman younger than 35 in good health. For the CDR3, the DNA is TGTGCCAGCAGCAAAGGACAGGGGGCGGTCGAGCAGTACGTC. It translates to CASSKGQGAVEQYV.